A selection of T cell receptor beta chains follows, all from one sample in a study of Ad26.COV2.S vaccination and SARS-CoV-2 variants. The method was immunoSEQ multiplex PCR; TCRdb's version includes in-frame clones alone and lacks a portion of them. The table includes approximately 420,000 clones, 88% detected once. This specimen consisted of peripheral blood, obtained in a trial of Ad26.COV2.S vaccine versus placebo. The receptors originated from a person between 18 and 60 years old who received the Ad26.COV2.S COVID-19 vaccine or a placebo. The CDR3 runs from the conserved cysteine through the conserved F or W. The D gene is left open where the match is weak. A clone size is listed for some rows: how often the clone was seen (once, few, many), or a class if it is expanded.

j_call clone_size d_call v_call cdr3_aa cdr3_nt
TRBJ2-2 NA NA TRBV10-1 CASSEYRTSNTGELFF TGCGCCAGCAGTGAGTACAGGACCTCGAACACCGGGGAGCTGTTTTTT
TRBJ1-2 few NA TRBV11-2 CASSLGDYGYTF TGTGCCAGCAGCTTAGGGGACTATGGCTACACCTTC
TRBJ2-1 NA TRBD1 TRBV25-1 CASSESRTGGDEQFF TGTGCCAGCAGTGAATCTCGGACAGGGGGCGATGAGCAGTTCTTC
TRBJ2-3 NA TRBD2 TRBV4-2 CASSRGLAGGRGTDTQYF TGTGCCAGCAGCCGCGGACTAGCGGGGGGGCGGGGCACAGATACGCAGTATTTT
TRBJ2-3 once NA TRBV20-1 CSVVGDTQYF TGCAGTGTGGTCGGAGATACGCAGTATTTT
TRBJ2-3 NA NA TRBV5-4 CASSLDDGTQYF TGTGCCAGCAGCTTGGACGATGGGACGCAGTATTTT
TRBJ2-7 NA NA TRBV10-2 CATASRDARREQYF TGCGCCACCGCTAGCCGGGACGCCAGGCGGGAGCAGTACTTC
TRBJ2-2 once NA TRBV5-1 CASSLAGELFF TGCGCCAGCAGTTTAGCCGGGGAGCTGTTTTTT
TRBJ2-2 NA NA TRBV21-1 CASSTLAGVLNTGELFF TGTGCCAGCAGCACACTAGCGGGGGTCCTGAACACCGGGGAGCTGTTTTTT
TRBJ2-1 NA NA TRBV5-4 CASSSDDTSYNEQFF TGTGCCAGCAGCTCGGACGACACTAGCTACAATGAGCAGTTCTTC
TRBJ1-2 NA TRBD1 TRBV27 CASSLRGLYSNYGYTF TGTGCCAGCAGTTTAAGGGGGCTCTATTCTAACTATGGCTACACCTTC
TRBJ1-5 few NA TRBV7-9 CASSRGGNQPQHF TGTGCCAGCAGCAGGGGTGGAAATCAGCCCCAGCATTTT
TRBJ2-1 NA TRBD2 TRBV4-1 CASSQATSGSYNEQFF TGCGCCAGCAGCCAAGCAACTAGCGGATCCTACAATGAGCAGTTCTTC
TRBJ1-4 NA NA TRBV19 CASSNPTDWKLFF TGTGCCAGTAGCAACCCGACAGACTGGAAACTGTTTTTT
TRBJ2-7 NA TRBD2 TRBV28 CASRTGRLAGGEQYF TGTGCCAGCAGAACCGGGCGGCTAGCGGGGGGCGAGCAGTACTTC
TRBJ1-5 NA NA TRBV6-5 CASSYSGVNQPQHF TGTGCCAGCAGTTACTCAGGGGTTAATCAGCCCCAGCATTTT
TRBJ2-5 NA TRBD2 TRBV6-5 CASMELAGGQETQYF TGTGCCAGCATGGAACTAGCGGGGGGACAAGAGACCCAGTACTTC
TRBJ1-2 NA NA TRBV2 CASSRQNYGYTF TGTGCCAGCAGTCGCCAGAACTATGGCTACACCTTC
TRBJ1-2 NA TRBD1 TRBV4-1 CASSQGQGETYGYTF TGCGCCAGCAGCCAAGGACAGGGTGAAACCTATGGCTACACCTTC
TRBJ2-1 NA TRBD2 TRBV4-1 CASSQLAGGYNEQFF TGCGCCAGCAGCCAACTAGCGGGGGGTTACAATGAGCAGTTCTTC
TRBJ2-2 NA TRBD1 TRBV7-3 CASSLVGQGVGELFF TGTGCCAGCAGCTTAGTGGGACAGGGTGTCGGGGAGCTGTTTTTT
TRBJ1-2 once NA TRBV19 CASSIRSPGNMGYGYTF TGTGCCAGTAGTATAAGGTCCCCAGGAAATATGGGCTATGGCTACACCTTC
TRBJ2-1 NA NA TRBV5-1 CASSIGTNAYNEQFF TGCGCCAGCAGCATCGGGACAAATGCCTACAATGAGCAGTTCTTC
TRBJ1-3 NA NA TRBV11-2 CATGTGNTIYF TGTGCCACAGGGACTGGAAACACCATATATTTT
TRBJ1-5 NA TRBD1 TRBV28 CASSFALSALLAGQGGRNQPQHF TGTGCCAGCAGTTTTGCCCTCTCGGCCCTTTTGGCCGGACAGGGGGGTCGCAATCAGCCCCAGCATTTT
TRBJ1-1 NA NA TRBV5-8 CASSHIRQLFLGTEAFF TGTGCCAGCAGCCACATAAGGCAATTATTTTTGGGCACTGAAGCTTTCTTT
TRBJ2-1 NA TRBD2 TRBV7-2 CASSLNGGGARGSYNEQFF TGTGCCAGCAGCTTAAACGGCGGGGGGGCCAGAGGTTCCTACAATGAGCAGTTCTTC
TRBJ1-6 few TRBD1 TRBV11-2 CASSTRQGIVSSPLHF TGTGCCAGCAGCACCCGACAGGGTATAGTCAGTTCACCCCTCCACTTT
TRBJ2-1 NA NA TRBV14 CASSPKDEPNTYRYNEQFF TGTGCCAGCAGCCCCAAAGACGAACCCAACACCTACCGCTACAATGAGCAGTTCTTC
TRBJ2-5 NA TRBD1 TRBV7-9 CASSSDRGETQYF TGTGCCAGCAGCTCAGACAGGGGGGAGACCCAGTACTTC
TRBJ2-1 NA TRBD2 TRBV5-1 CASSLLAVQNNEQFF TGCGCCAGCAGCTTGCTAGCGGTGCAAAACAATGAGCAGTTCTTC
TRBJ2-5 NA NA TRBV15 CATTRNRETQYF TGTGCCACCACACGGAATCGAGAGACCCAGTACTTC
TRBJ2-3 NA NA TRBV2 CASSDLRWVSTDTQYF TGTGCCAGCAGTGACCTCCGATGGGTGAGCACAGATACGCAGTATTTT
TRBJ1-5 few TRBD1 TRBV4-1 CASSQGLRGRDQPQHF TGCGCCAGCAGCCAAGGCCTCAGGGGGCGCGATCAGCCCCAGCATTTT
TRBJ2-5 NA TRBD2 TRBV3-1/TRBV3-2 CASSRGSGQETQYF TGTGCCAGCAGCCGGGGTAGCGGGCAAGAGACCCAGTACTTC
TRBJ2-7 NA NA TRBV27 CASSLSVRQASSYEQYF TGTGCCAGCAGTTTATCGGTGCGTCAGGCGAGCTCCTACGAGCAGTACTTC
TRBJ2-3 once NA TRBV11-2 CASSQSRGTTDTQYF TGTGCCAGCAGCCAAAGCCGCGGGACCACAGATACGCAGTATTTT
TRBJ2-5 NA NA TRBV27 CASRNRGETQYF TGTGCCAGCAGGAATAGAGGAGAGACCCAGTACTTC
TRBJ2-2 NA NA TRBV19 CASLSPGTPPLLSNTGELFF TGTGCCAGCCTAAGCCCCGGGACTCCTCCCCTCTTATCGAACACCGGGGAGCTGTTTTTT
TRBJ1-4 once TRBD1 TRBV28 CASSLDRGREGNEKLFF TGTGCCAGCAGTTTGGATAGGGGGCGGGAAGGTAATGAAAAACTGTTTTTT
TRBJ1-2 NA TRBD1 TRBV9 CASSPSGGTYGYTF TGTGCCAGCAGCCCGTCAGGGGGTACGTATGGCTACACCTTC
TRBJ2-3 NA NA TRBV5-1 CASSLGLDKNTDTQYF TGCGCCAGCAGCTTGGGTTTAGACAAAAACACAGATACGCAGTATTTT